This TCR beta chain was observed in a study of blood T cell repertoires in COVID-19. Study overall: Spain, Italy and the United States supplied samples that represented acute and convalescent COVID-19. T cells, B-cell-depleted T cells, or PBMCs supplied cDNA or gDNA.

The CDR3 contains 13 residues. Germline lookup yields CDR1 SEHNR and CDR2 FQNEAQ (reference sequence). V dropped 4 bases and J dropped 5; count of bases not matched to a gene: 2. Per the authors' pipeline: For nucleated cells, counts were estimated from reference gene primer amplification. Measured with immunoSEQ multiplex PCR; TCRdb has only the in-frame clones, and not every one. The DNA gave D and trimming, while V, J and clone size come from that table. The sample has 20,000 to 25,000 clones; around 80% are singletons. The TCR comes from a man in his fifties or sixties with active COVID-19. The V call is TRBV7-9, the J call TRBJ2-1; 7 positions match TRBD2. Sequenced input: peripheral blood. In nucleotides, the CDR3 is TGTGCCAGCAGCTCGGGACTACACAATGAGCAGTTCTTC. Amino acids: CASSSGLHNEQFF.